The T cell receptor beta chain described here comes from a study of cytomegalovirus exposure and HLA in healthy donors. The CDR3 contains 14 residues. CDR1 is SEHNR and CDR2 is FQNEAQ in the germline V gene (reference sequence). The PCR employed 60 Vbeta primers together with 13 Jbeta primers. The protocol was immunoSEQ multiplex PCR, while the TCRdb copy is restricted to in-frame clones and leaves out a portion. The sample lists fewer than 300,000 clones, roughly 88% seen once, with about 4% in the top ten. V usage is TRBV7-9 and J usage is TRBJ2-5, with 7 bases lining up with TRBD1. Near its end, the DNA agrees better with TRBJ2-7, so the J call may be wrong. The sequence was collected from a middle-aged man in good health and CMV-seropositive. The specimen sequenced was PBMCs. DNA of the CDR3: TGTGCCAGCAGCCACCGGGACAGATACTACGAGCAGTACTTC. Encoded protein: CASSHRDRYYEQYF.